The subject of this entry is one T cell receptor beta chain. Its target is unknown. These data originate in a study of T cell repertoires in cytomegalovirus infection. Study-wide context: It can be stated that public TCR beta signatures indicated CMV infection as well as a matching HLA type. Study conclusions and caveats: Pooled public TCR beta family frequency picked out CMV carriers with the relevant HLA. In two of eight donors, the top clonotype was HLA-C-restricted CMV-specific.

From the reads, TCRdb called clonotypes with MiXCR, one entry per CDR3 protein. Among under 250,000 distinct CDR3 sequences listed, approximately 13% were seen once. V lost 9 bases, J lost 10 bases, and 19 bases lay in between. This CDR3 is built from 14 residues. CDR1 and CDR2 (germline): SGHDN, FVKESK. This chain joins TRBV14 and TRBJ1-6; D not resolved. This TCR was sampled from a human donor in good health (CMV status not recorded). Some clones in this sample may be carry-over from other donors' samples. Sequencing was carried out using PBMCs. CDR3 in DNA: TGTGCCAGTAACCTCGGACCCGGAGGGTCACCCCTCCACTTT. This gives the protein CASNLGPGGSPLHF.